Listed here are 25 T cell receptor beta chains from one sample, sequenced in a study of post-analysis software for immune sequencing data (dated by TCRdb to between 2014 and 2017). What the study reported, not specific to this receptor: Roughly 5 TRBV segments, including TRBV5-6, TRBV5-1 and TRBV20-1, were significantly more frequent in patients than controls.

No antigens are known for them. Receptors were amplified or captured by PCR. The data were produced on an Illumina HiSeq 2500. To reduce PCR and sequencing biases, unique molecular identifiers were built into the TCR beta cDNA libraries. Clones were called with MiXCR by TCRdb after fastp trimmed the public reads at Q25, and only in-frame beta chains were retained. When rows share a CDR3 protein, they turn into one entry using the most common DNA and genes. The sample data list fewer than 850,000 distinct CDR3 sequences, and around 45% of these were observed just once. The top ten clonotypes cover roughly 4.9% of the sample. The sequenced material came from blood. All receptors come from a girl between 10 and 17 years old with multiple sclerosis.

The chain has TRBV6-2 or TRBV6-3 and TRBJ2-1; tentative D call: TRBD2 (5 bases). The CDR3 covers 14 residues. V was clipped by 2 bases and J by 5 bases, with 10 bases between them. Germline V CDR1 and CDR2: MNHEY, SVGEGT. CDR3 residues: CASSYREMHNEQFF. CDR3 in DNA: TGTGCCAGCAGTTACAGGGAGATGCACAATGAGCAGTTCTTC.

This clonotype was counted a few times. The chain combines TRBV29-1 with TRBJ2-5; 8 bases are a match to TRBD1. This CDR3 comprises 17 residues. Germline V gene sequence: CDR1 SQVTM, CDR2 ANQGSEA. The junction had 15 bases not matched to a gene; V was cut back by 2 bases and J by 4 bases. The CDR3 sequence is CSVEPPTGAQSGETQYF. The CDR3 DNA is TGCAGCGTTGAACCTCCGACAGGGGCTCAATCTGGAGAGACCCAGTACTTC.

This sequence joins TRBV7-9 and TRBJ2-4, with TRBD2 as a possible D gene (6 bases). Germline CDR1 is SEHNR and CDR2 is FQNEAQ (reference sequence). The CDR3 is 15 residues long. V was shortened by 5 bases and J by 4 bases, with 15 bases between the two germline ends. The CDR3 spells CASSHGREAKNIQYF. CDR3 DNA sequence: TGTGCCAGCAGCCACGGAAGGGAGGCAAAAAACATTCAGTACTTC.

This chain connects TRBV7-9 to TRBJ1-2, with no clear D. The V end lost 1 base, the J end lost 1 base, and 13 bases lay between the germline ends. This CDR3 has 16 residues. CDR1 and CDR2 from the germline V gene are SEHNR and FQNEAQ (reference sequence). The CDR3 nucleotides are TGTGCCAGCAGCTTAGTAGCAGGCGCCCTTAACTATGGCTACACCTTC. Translation: CASSLVAGALNYGYTF.

The J gene is TRBJ1-4, the V gene TRBV11-2; a possible D gene is TRBD1 (5 bases). Looked up from germline, CDR1 is SGHAT and CDR2 is FQNNGV. The CDR3 sequence is 16 residues long. V was trimmed by 1 base and J by 12 bases, leaving 21 bases between them. The chain's CDR3 is CASSLVGRGGRPELFF. In nucleotides, the CDR3 is TGTGCCAGCAGCTTAGTGGGCCGCGGGGGTAGGCCCGAACTGTTTTTT.

Only one count was recorded for this clonotype. This chain links TRBV12-3 or TRBV12-4 with TRBJ1-5, with 7 bases fitting TRBD1. This CDR3 has 15 residues. Unmatched junction bases numbered 7, after V lost 4 bases and J lost 4 bases. CDR3 amino acids: CASSWEGQFNQPQHF. CDR3 in DNA: TGTGCCAGCAGTTGGGAGGGACAGTTTAATCAGCCCCAGCATTTT.

V and J are TRBV29-1 and TRBJ2-3, with D possibly TRBD2 on 5 matching bases. Germline loops: CDR1 SQVTM, CDR2 ANQGSEA. The length of the CDR3 is 13 residues. Deletions cut 4 bases from V and 7 bases from J, with 15 bases between. The CDR3 DNA reads as TGCAGCGTTGCTAGCCCGGCAGGAAATACGCAGTATTTT. Its protein is CSVASPAGNTQYF.

With respect to this clonotype: A read error is possible here, since a much larger clone lies one base away. The chain combines TRBV7-9 with TRBJ1-5, with 12 nucleotides matching TRBD1. The CDR3 runs to 15 residues. CDR1 is SEHNR and CDR2 is FQNEAQ in the germline V gene (reference sequence). V gave up 4 bases and J gave up 4 bases; unmatched junction bases: 2. The CDR3 spells CASSWDRGPNQPQHF. In DNA form, the CDR3 reads TGTGCCAGCAGCTGGGACAGGGGGCCAAATCAGCCCCAGCATTTT.

J is TRBJ1-1 and V is TRBV12-3 or TRBV12-4, with no clear D. The CDR3 runs 16 residues. Between the trimmed V and J ends, which lost 5 bases and 4 bases, there was a span of 20 bases. CDR3 DNA: TGTGCCAGCAGTAACCAGCCACGGGGTTCGATCACTGAAGCTTTCTTT. Its translation: CASSNQPRGSITEAFF.

A few counts support this clonotype. DNA of the CDR3: TGTGCCAGCACCGACTTTAGGGGGACAGGGGATATATATGAGCAGTTCTTC. This gives the protein CASTDFRGTGDIYEQFF. The V call is TRBV7-9, the J call TRBJ2-1; 10 bases line up with TRBD1. Germline V lookup: CDR1 SEHNR, CDR2 FQNEAQ (reference sequence). The CDR3 runs 17 residues. Losses at the gene ends were 7 bases for V and 8 bases for J; bases not matched to a gene: 17.

The table lists this clonotype with a count of one. CDR3 DNA sequence: TGTGCCAGCAGTTTATCTCGGGAGACCTACGAGCAGTACTTC. This encodes CASSLSRETYEQYF. J is TRBJ2-7 and V is TRBV27; D perhaps matches TRBD2 (6 bases). This CDR3 contains 14 residues. The germline gives CDR1 MNHEY, CDR2 SMNVEV (reference sequence). The V gene lost 0 bases and the J gene lost 2 bases, with 8 bases spanning the gap.

Concerning this clonotype itself: A much larger clone differs by one base, so this may be a read error. This chain connects TRBV10-1 to TRBJ2-5, with D uncertain. The J call is uncertain, as TRBJ2-7 better fits the DNA end. The V gene's germline CDR1 is WNHNN and CDR2 SYGVQD (reference sequence). The CDR3 loop spans 13 amino acids. The DNA of the CDR3 is TGCGCCAACAGTGGGATAGGAAGGGACGAGCAGTACTTC. Translation gives CANSGIGRDEQYF.

This clonotype was seen a single time. The chain uses TRBV20-1 and TRBJ2-5, with 8 positions matching TRBD2. The end of the DNA aligns better with TRBJ2-7, so the J call may be wrong. Germline-derived CDR1 and CDR2 are DFQATT and SNEGSKA (reference sequence). This CDR3 comprises 17 residues. This chain's CDR3 is CSARDPFVGLVHYEQYF. CDR3 coding DNA: TGCAGTGCTAGAGACCCTTTCGTGGGACTAGTGCACTACGAGCAGTACTTC.

The chain links TRBV29-1 to TRBJ2-6, with D possibly matching TRBD1 (6 bases). The germline V and J ends were trimmed by 2 bases and 2 bases, with 19 bases remaining between them. From germline, CDR1 is SQVTM and CDR2 ANQGSEA. The CDR3 has 18 residues. Here the CDR3 DNA reads TGCAGCGTTGAATTGGTGGGCAGGGGAAGGCCTGGGGCCAACGTCCTGACTTTC. Translated: CSVELVGRGRPGANVLTF.

In its sample, this clonotype was seen a few times. The rearrangement uses TRBV6-5 and TRBJ2-1, with 10 bases aligning to TRBD1. Germline CDR1 and CDR2: MNHEY and SVGAGI. The junction had 13 bases not matched to a gene; V was cut back by 4 bases and J by 7 bases. The CDR3 is 17 amino acids. In DNA, the CDR3 is TGTGCCAGCAGTTCTTGGGAGGGGACAGGGGTTGGGAATGAGCAGTTCTTC. Its translation: CASSSWEGTGVGNEQFF.

This clonotype was seen a handful of times. The gene calls are TRBV6-1 and TRBJ2-1; D is perhaps TRBD1 (6 bases). This CDR3 has 17 amino acids. The germline V gene encodes CDR1 MNHNS and CDR2 SASEGT. Trimming took 6 bases from V and 3 from J, leaving 21 bases between them. The DNA for the CDR3 is TGTGCCAGCAGGAGGGGTTCAGGGGCCCCCTTCTACAATGAGCAGTTCTTC. It is translated as CASRRGSGAPFYNEQFF.

This chain links TRBV25-1 with TRBJ2-6; 7 bases align to TRBD1. With V trimmed by 5 bases and J by 0 bases, 7 bases remained unmatched. CDR3 length: 17 amino acids. Germline V CDR1 and CDR2: MGHDK, SYGVNS. The DNA for the CDR3 is TGTGCCAGCAGTAAATGGACAGGTGGCTCTGGGGCCAACGTCCTGACTTTC. It translates to CASSKWTGGSGANVLTF.

This clonotype was observed a few times. This rearrangement joins TRBV5-1 to TRBJ2-1; D is undetermined. The CDR3 has 14 amino acids. The V gene's germline CDR1 is SGHRS and CDR2 YFSETQ. Trimming cost V 4 bases and J 5 bases, with 13 bases left between them. CDR3 loop: CASSLITTDNEQFF. The CDR3, as DNA: TGCGCCAGCAGCCTAATAACTACCGACAATGAGCAGTTCTTC.

This sequence joins TRBV12-3 or TRBV12-4 and TRBJ2-5, with a possible D match to TRBD2 (6 bases). V lost 3 bases, J lost 3 bases, and 11 bases lay in between. This CDR3 is built from 14 residues. CDR3 loop: CASSLAGGEETQYF. CDR3 bases: TGTGCCAGCAGTTTGGCGGGCGGGGAAGAGACCCAGTACTTC.

The CDR3 sequence is CASSAPPGGYTF. CDR3 in DNA: TGTGCCAGCAGCGCCCCGCCGGGTGGCTACACCTTC. The genes are TRBV7-9 and TRBJ1-2; D remains ambiguous. Germline V gene data show CDR1 as SEHNR and CDR2 as FQNEAQ (reference sequence). This CDR3 region has 12 residues. The V gene lost 5 bases and the J gene lost 7 bases, with 11 bases spanning the gap.

The chain employs TRBV29-1 and TRBJ2-1; 11 positions agree with TRBD2. The CDR3 covers 14 residues. With V trimmed by 4 bases and J by 8 bases, 7 bases remained unmatched. Looked up from germline, CDR1 is SQVTM and CDR2 is ANQGSEA. The CDR3 DNA reads as TGCAGCGTTGTGCCTAGCGGGAGGTGGGATGAGCAGTTCTTC. Encoded protein: CSVVPSGRWDEQFF.

This clonotype was observed a handful of times. The rearrangement links TRBV12-3 or TRBV12-4 to TRBJ2-5, with TRBD2 matching 9 bases. The CDR3 extends over 16 amino acids. V lost 4 bases and J lost 3; bases outside the gene matches: 9. The CDR3 region is CASSSSAAGGEETQYF. CDR3 coding DNA: TGTGCCAGCAGTTCGAGTGCAGCGGGAGGAGAAGAGACCCAGTACTTC.

The sample holds a few counts of this clonotype. The chain carries TRBV5-1 and TRBJ2-3, with 10 bases aligning to TRBD1. CDR3 length: 14 amino acids. CDR1 and CDR2 (germline): SGHRS, YFSETQ. The ends lost 4 bases at V and 5 bases at J; junction bases unmatched: 4. The CDR3 bases are TGCGCCAGCAGCCCGGACAGGGGGATAGATACGCAGTATTTT. Residues: CASSPDRGIDTQYF.

The chain uses TRBV7-2 and TRBJ2-5; D is possibly TRBD1 or TRBD2 (5 bases each). Germline V gene data show CDR1 as SGHTA and CDR2 as FQGNSA. This CDR3 contains 16 residues. V lost 5 bases to trimming and J lost 5 bases, with 21 bases between them. CDR3 amino acids: CASSPLAGGGTETQYF. DNA for the CDR3: TGTGCCAGCAGCCCATTGGCTGGTGGGGGTACGGAGACCCAGTACTTC.

This clonotype was detected a few times. V usage is TRBV11-2 and J usage is TRBJ2-4; D may be TRBD1 or TRBD2 (6 bases each). CDR3 length: 16 residues. Trimming shortened V by 2 bases and J by 2 bases, and 13 bases separated the two germline ends. Germline values: CDR1 SGHAT, CDR2 FQNNGV. The CDR3 is CASSLPQGRTKNIQYF. In nucleotides, the CDR3 is TGTGCCAGCAGCTTACCTCAGGGGAGGACCAAAAACATTCAGTACTTC.